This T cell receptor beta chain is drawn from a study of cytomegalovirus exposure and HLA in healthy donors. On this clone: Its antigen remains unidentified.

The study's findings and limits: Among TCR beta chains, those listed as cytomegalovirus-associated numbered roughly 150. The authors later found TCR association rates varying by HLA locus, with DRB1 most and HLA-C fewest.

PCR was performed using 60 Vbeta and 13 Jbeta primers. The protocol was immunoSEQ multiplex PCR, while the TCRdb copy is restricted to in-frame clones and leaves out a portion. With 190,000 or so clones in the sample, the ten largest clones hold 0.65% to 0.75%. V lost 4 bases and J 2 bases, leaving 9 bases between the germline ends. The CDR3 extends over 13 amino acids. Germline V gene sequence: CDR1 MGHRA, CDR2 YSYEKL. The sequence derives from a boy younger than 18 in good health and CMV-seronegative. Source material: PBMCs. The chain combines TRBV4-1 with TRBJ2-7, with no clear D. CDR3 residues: CASSRNSAYEQYF. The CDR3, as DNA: TGCGCCAGCAGCCGGAACAGTGCCTACGAGCAGTACTTC.